Following are 20 T cell receptor beta chains from one sample sequenced in a study of CD8+ T cells in alopecia areata. As the sequencing template, cDNA was produced by extracting RNA and reverse transcribing it. Profiling relied on immunoSEQ multiplex PCR, and the TCRdb table lists in-frame clones only, not all of them. The sample lists about 130,000 clones, roughly 58% seen once, with about 4.9% in the top ten. The sequencing used CD4+ T cells sorted from blood, collected at week 0. Receptors originate from a human donor with alopecia areata.

A single count supports this clone. The genes are TRBV5-1 and TRBJ2-3, with 7 positions matching TRBD2. CDR1 SGHRS and CDR2 YFSETQ come from the germline V gene. The trim removed 3 bases at V and 5 bases at J, leaving 9 bases unmatched. This CDR3 has 15 residues. The CDR3 nucleotides read TGCGCCAGCAGCTCGCCCGCCGGGGGGAAAGATACGCAGTATTTT. It encodes CASSSPAGGKDTQYF.

The chain recombines TRBV5-1 with TRBJ2-5, with 7 bases lining up with TRBD2. The CDR3 spans 14 residues. Germline-derived CDR1 and CDR2 are SGHRS and YFSETQ. Unmatched junction bases numbered 6, after V lost 4 bases and J lost 3 bases. Here the CDR3 DNA reads TGCGCCAGCAGCGGCGTCGGGGGGAAAGAGACCCAGTACTTC. Amino acids: CASSGVGGKETQYF.

There are a few counts of this clone. The chain couples TRBV7-5 to TRBJ2-3; the DNA was not used to check the table's D call, TRBD2. TRBV7-5 is marked as a pseudogene. This CDR3 region has 15 residues. This chain's CDR3 is CVSSVSSGSADTQYF. For the CDR3, the DNA is TGTGTCAGCTCAGTTTCTAGCGGGAGCGCGGATACGCAGTATTTT.

V is TRBV5-6 and J is TRBJ2-6; unclear D gene. The V gene's germline CDR1 is SGHDT and CDR2 YYEEEE. This CDR3 spans 15 amino acids. Trimming took off 1 base at V and 2 bases at J, with 7 bases between the two ends. CDR3 DNA sequence: TGTGCCAGCAGCTTGCGATTAACTGGGGCCAACGTCCTGACTTTC. Protein product: CASSLRLTGANVLTF. The variable domain in full, completed from reference TRBV5-6 and TRBJ2-6, reads DAGVTQSPTHLIKTRGQQVTLRCSPKSGHDTVSWYQQALGQGPQFIFQYYEEEERQRGNFPDRFSGHQFPNYSSELNVNALLLGDSALYLCASSLRLTGANVLTFGAGSRLTVL.

The chain carries TRBV29-1 and TRBJ2-5; D uncertain. Trimming pared 7 bases from V and 5 bases from J, leaving 20 bases between. Germline V CDR1 and CDR2: SQVTM, ANQGSEA. CDR3 length: 14 residues. This chain's CDR3 is CSARLPYGGETQYF. The CDR3 coding sequence is TGCAGCGCTCGTCTACCGTACGGTGGTGAGACCCAGTACTTC.

This clone was detected a few times. The rearrangement links TRBV18 to TRBJ1-1, with D unclear. Germline assignment: CDR1 KGHSH and CDR2 LQKENI. The CDR3 spans 14 residues. V was clipped by 2 bases and J by 3 bases, with 10 bases between them. The CDR3 loop reads CASSPGGGDTEAFF. The CDR3, as DNA: TGTGCCAGCTCACCAGGCGGTGGGGACACTGAAGCTTTCTTT.

This clone was seen once. The chain is built from TRBV7-2 and TRBJ2-5; D remains ambiguous. This CDR3 contains 12 residues. The V gene lost 4 bases and the J gene lost 2 bases, with 5 bases spanning the gap. Germline values: CDR1 SGHTA, CDR2 FQGNSA. CDR3 residues: CASSSQQETQYF. The CDR3 nucleotides read TGTGCCAGCAGCTCTCAACAAGAGACCCAGTACTTC. The full variable domain, with the rest looked up from reference TRBV7-2 and TRBJ2-5, is GAGVSQSPSNKVTEKGKDVELRCDPISGHTALYWYRQSLGQGLEFLIYFQGNSAPDKSGLPSDRFSAERTGGSVSTLTIQRTQQEDSAVYLCASSSQQETQYFGPGTRLLVL.

This clone was seen a handful of times. This chain uses TRBV6-1 with TRBJ1-2, with D possibly being TRBD1 (6 bases). Germline lookup yields CDR1 MNHNS and CDR2 SASEGT. V dropped 2 bases and J dropped 4 bases, with 11 bases sitting between them. This CDR3 is built from 14 residues. The CDR3 DNA reads TGTGCCAGCAGTGAATACAGGGAGAGCTATGGCTACACCTTC. It specifies CASSEYRESYGYTF.

V is TRBV4-2 and J is TRBJ2-6; D is unresolved. The CDR3 sequence is 18 residues long. The V gene's germline CDR1 is LGHNA and CDR2 YNFKEQ. The V end was cut by 2 bases, the J end by 0 bases, with 14 bases between. CDR3 nucleotide sequence: TGTGCCAGCAGCCAAAGTCGCCAGGCCCTCTCTGGGGCCAACGTCCTGACTTTC. Translated: CASSQSRQALSGANVLTF.

In DNA, the CDR3 is TGTGCCAGCAGCGTACTCGGGGCAGGGGGGAACACCGGGGAGCTGTTTTTT. Translated: CASSVLGAGGNTGELFF. The chain links TRBV9 to TRBJ2-2; 7 positions agree with TRBD1. The CDR3 covers 17 residues. J was trimmed by 1 base and V by 1 base; bases with no gene match: 7. From germline, CDR1 is SGDLS and CDR2 YYNGEE.

This clone was seen just once. The CDR3, as DNA: TGTGCCAGCAGCTTAGCAGGACATGTCGGGGAGCTGTTTTTT. Protein: CASSLAGHVGELFF. This chain joins TRBV7-9 and TRBJ2-2; D possibly corresponds to TRBD1 (5 bases). Trimming took off 0 bases at V and 7 bases at J, with 9 bases between the two ends. The CDR3 loop spans 14 amino acids. Germline assignment: CDR1 SEHNR and CDR2 FQNEAQ (reference sequence).

A word on this clone: At one end the junction does not follow the germline gene, possibly because of a read error. CDR3 in DNA: TGTGCCAGCAGCTTGGATCAGGGGGCTAAGAACTTC. Amino acids: CASSLDQGAKNF. The V gene is TRBV5-6, the J gene TRBJ2-7; 8 nucleotides align to TRBD1. CDR1 and CDR2 from the germline V gene are SGHDT and YYEEEE. There are 12 residues in the CDR3. The full variable domain, its missing parts supplied by reference TRBV5-6 and TRBJ2-7, is DAGVTQSPTHLIKTRGQQVTLRCSPKSGHDTVSWYQQALGQGPQFIFQYYEEEERQRGNFPDRFSGHQFPNYSSELNVNALLLGDSALYLCASSLDQGAKNFGPGTRLTVT.

This clone was recorded a few times. This chain joins TRBV5-4 and TRBJ1-1; D remains unclear. V gave up 4 bases and J gave up 8 bases, with 12 bases separating them. Germline V gives CDR1 SGHNT, CDR2 YYREEE (reference sequence). The CDR3 is 12 residues long. CDR3 in amino acids: CASSPSGIEAFF. The CDR3 nucleotides read TGTGCCAGCAGCCCGTCGGGAATCGAAGCTTTCTTT.

There are a few counts of this clone. J is TRBJ2-3 and V is TRBV7-2, with 8 bases matching TRBD2. The CDR3 totals 16 residues. The junction had 9 bases not matched to a gene; V was cut back by 3 bases and J by 4 bases. Germline-derived CDR1 and CDR2 are SGHTA and FQGNSA. The DNA of the CDR3 is TGTGCCAGCAGCTTTAGGGCGGGAGGAAGTTCAGATACGCAGTATTTT. Its protein is CASSFRAGGSSDTQYF.

The V gene is TRBV7-2, the J gene TRBJ1-1; 9 bases fit TRBD1. CDR1 is SGHTA and CDR2 is FQGNSA in the germline V gene. This CDR3 is built from 14 residues. Losses at the gene ends were 3 bases for V and 5 bases for J; bases not matched to a gene: 4. This CDR3 reads CASSFRQGGTEAFF. The CDR3 DNA reads TGTGCCAGCAGCTTTAGACAGGGGGGGACTGAAGCTTTCTTT.

This chain links TRBV2 with TRBJ1-1; no clear D gene. This CDR3 is built from 15 residues. The germline gives CDR1 SNHLY, CDR2 FYNNEI. The V end lost 8 bases, the J end lost 0 bases, and 16 bases lay between the germline ends. The CDR3 here is CASVHTPLLNTEAFF. The CDR3 DNA reads as TGTGCCAGCGTTCATACCCCCCTTCTGAACACTGAAGCTTTCTTT.

This clone was counted many times. The V call is TRBV28, the J call TRBJ1-1, with D perhaps TRBD1 (5 bases). V gave up 7 bases and J gave up 0 bases, with 9 bases separating them. This CDR3 contains 13 residues. Germline values: CDR1 MDHEN, CDR2 SYDVKM. CDR3 loop: CASTGALNTEAFF. For the CDR3, the DNA is TGTGCCAGCACTGGGGCTTTGAACACTGAAGCTTTCTTT.

The CDR3 loop reads CASSLGQGGYYEQYF. For the CDR3, the DNA is TGCGCCAGCAGCTTGGGACAGGGGGGCTACTACGAGCAGTACTTC. The J gene is TRBJ2-7, the V gene TRBV5-1; 9 positions match TRBD1. Germline CDR1 and CDR2: SGHRS and YFSETQ. Losses at the gene ends were 0 bases for V and 3 bases for J; bases not matched to a gene: 4. The CDR3 length is 15 residues.

The chain employs TRBV19 and TRBJ2-7, with 10 bases matching TRBD2. The CDR3 is made up of 15 amino acids. Looked up from germline, CDR1 is LNHDA and CDR2 is SQIVND (reference sequence). Trimming at V came to 5 bases and at J to 9 bases, leaving 13 bases not matched to a gene. The CDR3 nucleotides are TGTGCCAGTAGTCCTCTAGCGGGAGCGGCCCCAGGGCAGTACTTC. It is translated as CASSPLAGAAPGQYF.

The chain combines TRBV5-1 with TRBJ2-1; no firm D call. CDR3 length: 12 amino acids. Trimming pared 7 bases from V and 9 bases from J, leaving 14 bases between. The germline V gene encodes CDR1 SGHRS and CDR2 YFSETQ. The CDR3 reads CASAGPGSEQFF. CDR3 bases: TGCGCCAGCGCTGGACCAGGTAGTGAGCAGTTCTTC.